This section outlines one T cell receptor (beta chain) sequence together with its context. This record belongs to a study of T-cell reconstitution after alpha-beta-depleted transplantation in children. TCRbeta library construction was performed incorporating unique molecular identifiers. TCRdb redid the calling of the PCR reads with MiXCR, one entry per CDR3 protein. The sample lists about 500,000 distinct CDR3 sequences, less than 35% occurring once. This TCR came from a human donor who donated a stem cell graft to a child with aplastic anemia. The specimen was PBMCs from the stem cell graft donor, collected from the stem cell graft.

The CDR3 loop is CSARDHFNYEQYF. In DNA, the CDR3 is TGCAGTGCTAGAGATCACTTTAACTACGAGCAGTACTTC. This chain connects TRBV20-1 to TRBJ2-7; D is uncertain. CDR1 and CDR2 from the germline V gene are DFQATT and SNEGSKA (reference sequence). Trimming took 0 bases from V and 3 from J, leaving 9 bases between them. The CDR3 loop spans 13 amino acids.